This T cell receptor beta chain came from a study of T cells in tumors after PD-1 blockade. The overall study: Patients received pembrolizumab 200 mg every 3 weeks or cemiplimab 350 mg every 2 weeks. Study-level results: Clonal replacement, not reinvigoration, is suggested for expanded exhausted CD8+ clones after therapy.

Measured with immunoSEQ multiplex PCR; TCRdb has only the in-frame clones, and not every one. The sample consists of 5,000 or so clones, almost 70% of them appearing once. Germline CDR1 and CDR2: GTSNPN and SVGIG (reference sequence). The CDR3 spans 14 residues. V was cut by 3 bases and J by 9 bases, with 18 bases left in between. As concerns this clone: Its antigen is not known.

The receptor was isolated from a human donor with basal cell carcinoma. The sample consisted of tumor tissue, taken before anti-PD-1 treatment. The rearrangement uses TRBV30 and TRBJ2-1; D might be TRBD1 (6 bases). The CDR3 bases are TGTGCCTGGAGCCAATTATGGGGGCCCGGTGAGCAGTTCTTC. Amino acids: CAWSQLWGPGEQFF.